These 12 T cell receptor beta chains were all obtained from the same sample, sequenced in a study of cytomegalovirus exposure and HLA in healthy donors. The PCR employed 60 Vbeta primers together with 13 Jbeta primers. Sequenced by immunoSEQ multiplex PCR; TCRdb stores in-frame clones only, minus some. The table has some 130,000 clones, approximately 80% seen once; the top ten hold around 0.92%. The sample consisted of PBMCs. The origin of the receptors is a human donor in good health.

The genes are TRBV6-5 and TRBJ2-2; TRBD2 is a possible D gene (5 bases). V was trimmed by 6 bases and J by 0 bases, leaving 11 bases between them. The CDR3 extends over 15 amino acids. Germline CDR1 reads MNHEY; CDR2 reads SVGAGI. The DNA for the CDR3 is TGTGCCAGCAGGGCCGGGGTATCGAACACCGGGGAGCTGTTTTTT. Its protein is CASRAGVSNTGELFF.

The V and J genes are TRBV5-1 and TRBJ1-6, with 10 nucleotides matching TRBD1. J gave up 5 bases and V 0 bases, and 2 bases lay outside the gene matches. CDR1 is SGHRS and CDR2 is YFSETQ in the germline V gene. The length of the CDR3 is 16 residues. CDR3 coding DNA: TGCGCCAGCAGCTTGGACGGGACAGGGGATAATTCACCCCTCCACTTT. Protein product: CASSLDGTGDNSPLHF. The whole variable domain, remainder taken from reference TRBV5-1 and TRBJ1-6, is KAGVTQTPRYLIKTRGQQVTLSCSPISGHRSVSWYQQTPGQGLQFLFEYFSETQRNKGNFPGRFSGRQFSNSRSEMNVSTLELGDSALYLCASSLDGTGDNSPLHFGNGTRLTVT.

The chain couples TRBV15 to TRBJ1-2, with D tentatively TRBD1 (5 bases). Between the trimmed V and J ends, which lost 1 base and 4 bases, there was a span of 22 bases. Germline values: CDR1 LNHNV, CDR2 YYDKDF (reference sequence). This CDR3 comprises 18 residues. The CDR3 here is CATSRGGVQDLRSYGYTF. The DNA for the CDR3 is TGTGCCACCAGCAGAGGGGGGGTACAGGATCTCCGGTCCTATGGCTACACCTTC.

V and J are TRBV7-9 and TRBJ2-6; 10 nucleotides match TRBD1. The junction had 3 bases not matched to a gene; V was cut back by 5 bases and J by 2 bases. CDR1 and CDR2 (germline): SEHNR, FQNEAQ (reference sequence). The CDR3 is 16 amino acids. This CDR3 is CASSGDRGPGANVLTF. In DNA form, the CDR3 reads TGTGCCAGCAGCGGTGACAGGGGGCCTGGGGCCAACGTCCTGACTTTC.

The chain is built from TRBV4-1 and TRBJ1-1, with no clear D. From germline, CDR1 is MGHRA and CDR2 YSYEKL. The CDR3 length is 15 residues. The V gene lost 0 bases and the J gene lost 7 bases, with 15 bases spanning the gap. The CDR3 loop is CASSQEGRSLSEAFF. The CDR3 DNA sequence: TGCGCCAGCAGCCAAGAGGGCCGGTCGCTCAGTGAAGCTTTCTTT.

The chain uses TRBV7-2 and TRBJ1-5, with D tentatively TRBD1 (6 bases). The germline gives CDR1 SGHTA, CDR2 FQGNSA. The length of the CDR3 is 14 residues. Trimming stripped 4 bases from V and 4 bases from J, with 11 bases between. Here the CDR3 reads CASSSGQKNQPQHF. In nucleotides, the CDR3 is TGTGCCAGCAGCTCGGGACAAAAGAATCAGCCCCAGCATTTT. Based on the CDR3 plus reference TRBV7-2 and TRBJ1-5, the full variable domain is GAGVSQSPSNKVTEKGKDVELRCDPISGHTALYWYRQSLGQGLEFLIYFQGNSAPDKSGLPSDRFSAERTGGSVSTLTIQRTQQEDSAVYLCASSSGQKNQPQHFGDGTRLSIL.

V and J are TRBV6-1 and TRBJ1-6; D is ambiguous. V gave up 7 bases and J gave up 7 bases, with 17 bases separating them. This CDR3 has 15 residues. The germline V gene encodes CDR1 MNHNS and CDR2 SASEGT. The CDR3 DNA reads as TGTGCCAGCATGACGGTGATGGCAGGAAATTCACCCCTCCACTTT. Translating gives CASMTVMAGNSPLHF.

The rearrangement links TRBV28 to TRBJ2-4; tentative D call: TRBD2 (6 bases). The CDR3 sequence is 14 residues long. Per the germline V gene, CDR1 is MDHEN and CDR2 is SYDVKM. Trimming removed 0 bases from V and 4 bases from J, with 7 bases in between. The CDR3 spells CASSLWAGKNIQYF. Written as DNA, the CDR3 is TGTGCCAGCAGTTTATGGGCGGGGAAAAACATTCAGTACTTC.

The chain is built from TRBV28 and TRBJ1-1, with 7 bases that match TRBD1. The CDR3 is made up of 13 amino acids. Trimming removed 2 bases from V and 10 bases from J; junction bases left unmatched: 7. Looked up from germline, CDR1 is MDHEN and CDR2 is SYDVKM. DNA for the CDR3: TGTGCCAGCAGTTTACCCTCTACAGGGGTAGCTTTCTTT. Its protein product is CASSLPSTGVAFF.

The genes are TRBV7-2 and TRBJ2-5, with 11 bases identical to TRBD2. CDR1 is SGHTA, CDR2 FQGNSA, per germline. This CDR3 has 14 residues. V trimming: 3 bases; J trimming: 5 bases; junction bases outside the gene matches: 2. Here the CDR3 reads CASSFSGGAETQYF. For the CDR3, the DNA is TGTGCCAGCAGCTTTAGCGGGGGGGCCGAGACCCAGTACTTC.

This clone was seen more than once but under ten times. The chain uses TRBV5-6 and TRBJ1-1; 10 bases are a match to TRBD1. The CDR3 sequence is 15 residues long. V lost 0 bases and J lost 5; bases outside the gene matches: 4. Germline V lookup: CDR1 SGHDT, CDR2 YYEEEE. The DNA of the CDR3 is TGTGCCAGCAGCTTGGGACAGGGGGCTAGGACTGAAGCTTTCTTT. Protein: CASSLGQGARTEAFF.

The chain has TRBV6-5 and TRBJ2-3; 12 bases are shared with TRBD2. V shed 2 bases and J 8 bases; nucleotides not matched to a gene: 8. The CDR3 is 16 amino acids. Germline V lookup: CDR1 MNHEY, CDR2 SVGAGI. The CDR3 spells CASSYHLAGGPGTQYF. The DNA of the CDR3 is TGTGCCAGCAGTTACCATCTAGCGGGGGGGCCGGGTACGCAGTATTTT.